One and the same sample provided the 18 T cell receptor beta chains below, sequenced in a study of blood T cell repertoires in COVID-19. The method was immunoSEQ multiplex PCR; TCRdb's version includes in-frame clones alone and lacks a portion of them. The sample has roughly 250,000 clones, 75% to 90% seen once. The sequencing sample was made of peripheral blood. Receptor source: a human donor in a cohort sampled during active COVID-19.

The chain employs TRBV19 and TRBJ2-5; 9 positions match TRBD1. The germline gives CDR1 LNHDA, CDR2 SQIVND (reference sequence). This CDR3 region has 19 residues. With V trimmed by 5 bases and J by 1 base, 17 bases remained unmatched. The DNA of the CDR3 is TGTGCCAGTAGTCCTCCGGTACAGGGGGCTTTTGGCCTCCAAGAGACCCAGTACTTC. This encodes CASSPPVQGAFGLQETQYF.

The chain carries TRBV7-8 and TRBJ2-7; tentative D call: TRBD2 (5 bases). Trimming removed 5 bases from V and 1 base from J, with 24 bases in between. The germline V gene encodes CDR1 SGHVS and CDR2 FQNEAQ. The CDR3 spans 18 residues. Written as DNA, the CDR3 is TGTGCCAGCAGCCCGGACTCGTTGTTGGTGGTGTGGTCCTACGAGCAGTACTTC. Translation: CASSPDSLLVVWSYEQYF.

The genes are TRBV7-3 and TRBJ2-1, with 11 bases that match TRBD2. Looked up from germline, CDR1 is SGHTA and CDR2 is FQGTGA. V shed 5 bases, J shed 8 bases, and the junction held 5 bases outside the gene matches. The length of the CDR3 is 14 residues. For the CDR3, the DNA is TGTGCCAGCAGCCTAAGACTAGCGGGACATGAGCAGTTCTTC. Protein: CASSLRLAGHEQFF.

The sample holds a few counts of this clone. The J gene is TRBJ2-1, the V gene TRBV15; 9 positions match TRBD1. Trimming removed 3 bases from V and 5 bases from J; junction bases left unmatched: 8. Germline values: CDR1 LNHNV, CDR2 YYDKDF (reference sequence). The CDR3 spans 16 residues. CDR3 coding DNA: TGTGCCACCAGCAGTGGAAGGACAGGGGTCCACAATGAGCAGTTCTTC. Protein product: CATSSGRTGVHNEQFF.

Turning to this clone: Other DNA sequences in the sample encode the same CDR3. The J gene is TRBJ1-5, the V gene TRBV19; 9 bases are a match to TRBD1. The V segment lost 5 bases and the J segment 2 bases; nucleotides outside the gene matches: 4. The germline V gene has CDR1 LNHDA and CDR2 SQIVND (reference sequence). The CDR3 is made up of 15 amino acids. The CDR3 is CASSRGQGRNQPQHF. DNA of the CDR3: TGTGCCAGTAGTCGCGGACAGGGGCGCAATCAGCCCCAGCATTTT.

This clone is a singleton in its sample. Written as DNA, the CDR3 is TGCAGCGTCGGGGGACGTCCCGAGGAGACCCAGTACTTC. Translated, it gives CSVGGRPEETQYF. This chain joins TRBV29-1 and TRBJ2-5, with a possible D match to TRBD2 (6 bases). V was pared by 6 bases and J by 5 bases, with 16 bases between. The CDR3 contains 13 residues. Germline V lookup: CDR1 SQVTM, CDR2 ANQGSEA.

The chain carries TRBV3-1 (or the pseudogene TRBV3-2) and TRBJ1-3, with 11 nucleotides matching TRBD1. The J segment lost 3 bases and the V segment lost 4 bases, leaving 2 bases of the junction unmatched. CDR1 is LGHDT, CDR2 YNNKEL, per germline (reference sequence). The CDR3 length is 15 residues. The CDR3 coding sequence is TGTGCCAGCAGCCTGGACAGGGGGCTTGGAAACACCATATATTTT. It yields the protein CASSLDRGLGNTIYF.

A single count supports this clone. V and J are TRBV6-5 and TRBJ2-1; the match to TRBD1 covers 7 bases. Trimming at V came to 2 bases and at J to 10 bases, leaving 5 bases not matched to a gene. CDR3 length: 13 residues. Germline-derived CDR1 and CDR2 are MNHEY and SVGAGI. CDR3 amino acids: CASSYEVTGEQFF. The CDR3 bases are TGTGCCAGCAGTTACGAAGTGACAGGGGAGCAGTTCTTC.

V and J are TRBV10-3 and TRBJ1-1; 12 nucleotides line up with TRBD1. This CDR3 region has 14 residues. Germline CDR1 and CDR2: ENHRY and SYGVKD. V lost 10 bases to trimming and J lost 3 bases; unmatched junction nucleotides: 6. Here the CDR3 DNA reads TGTGCCACCGGGACAGGGGGCGCGGACACTGAAGCTTTCTTT. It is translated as CATGTGGADTEAFF.

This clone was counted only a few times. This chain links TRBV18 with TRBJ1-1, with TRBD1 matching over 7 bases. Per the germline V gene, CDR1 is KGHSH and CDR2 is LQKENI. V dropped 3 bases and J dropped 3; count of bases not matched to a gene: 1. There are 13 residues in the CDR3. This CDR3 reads CASSPTGDTEAFF. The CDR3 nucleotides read TGTGCCAGCTCACCTACAGGGGACACTGAAGCTTTCTTT. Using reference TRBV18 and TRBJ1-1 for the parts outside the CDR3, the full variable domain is NAGVMQNPRHLVRRRGQEARLRCSPMKGHSHVYWYRQLPEEGLKFMVYLQKENIIDESGMPKERFSAEFPKEGPSILRIQQVVRGDSAAYFCASSPTGDTEAFFGQGTRLTVV.

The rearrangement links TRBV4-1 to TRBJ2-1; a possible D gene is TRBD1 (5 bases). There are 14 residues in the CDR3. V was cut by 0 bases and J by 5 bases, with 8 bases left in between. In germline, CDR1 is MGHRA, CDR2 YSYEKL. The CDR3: CASSQDDRHNEQFF. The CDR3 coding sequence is TGCGCCAGCAGCCAAGATGACAGACACAATGAGCAGTTCTTC.

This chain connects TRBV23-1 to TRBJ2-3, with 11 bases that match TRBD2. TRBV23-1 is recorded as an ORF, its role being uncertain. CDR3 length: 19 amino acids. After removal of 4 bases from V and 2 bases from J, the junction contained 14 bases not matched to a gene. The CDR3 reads CASSPTGLADSPPTDTQYF. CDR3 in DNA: TGCGCCAGCAGTCCCACGGGACTAGCGGACTCCCCCCCCACAGATACGCAGTATTTT.

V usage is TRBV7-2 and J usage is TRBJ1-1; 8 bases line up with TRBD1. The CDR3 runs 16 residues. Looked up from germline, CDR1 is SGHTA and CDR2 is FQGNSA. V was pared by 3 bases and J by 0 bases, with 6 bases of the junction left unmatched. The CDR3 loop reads CASSFQGATVNTEAFF. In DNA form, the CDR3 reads TGTGCCAGCAGCTTCCAGGGGGCGACGGTGAACACTGAAGCTTTCTTT.

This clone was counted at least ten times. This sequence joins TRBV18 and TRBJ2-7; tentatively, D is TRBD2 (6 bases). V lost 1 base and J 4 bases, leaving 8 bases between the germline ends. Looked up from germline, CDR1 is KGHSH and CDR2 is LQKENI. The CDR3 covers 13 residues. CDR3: CASSPLGGYEQYF. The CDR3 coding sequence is TGTGCCAGCTCACCACTGGGGGGATACGAGCAGTACTTC.

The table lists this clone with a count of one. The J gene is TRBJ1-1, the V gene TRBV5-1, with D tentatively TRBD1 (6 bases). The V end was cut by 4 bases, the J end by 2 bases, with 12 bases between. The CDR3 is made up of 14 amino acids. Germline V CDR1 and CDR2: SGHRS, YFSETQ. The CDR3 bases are TGCGCCAGCAGCCCGGGGACATTCAACACTGAAGCTTTCTTT. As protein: CASSPGTFNTEAFF.

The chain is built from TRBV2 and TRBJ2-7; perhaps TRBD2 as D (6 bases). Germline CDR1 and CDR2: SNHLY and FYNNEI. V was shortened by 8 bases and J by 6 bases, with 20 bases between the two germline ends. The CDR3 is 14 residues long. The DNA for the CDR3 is TGTGCCAGCCACTTGGGGGGACTTACACCCGAGCAGTACTTC. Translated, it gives CASHLGGLTPEQYF.

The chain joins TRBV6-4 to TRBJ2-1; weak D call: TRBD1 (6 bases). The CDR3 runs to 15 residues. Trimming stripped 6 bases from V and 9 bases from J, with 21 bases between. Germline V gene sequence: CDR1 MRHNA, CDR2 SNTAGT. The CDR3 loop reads CASSRTGLSLGEQFF. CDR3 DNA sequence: TGTGCCAGCAGCCGAACAGGGTTGAGTCTAGGTGAGCAGTTCTTC.

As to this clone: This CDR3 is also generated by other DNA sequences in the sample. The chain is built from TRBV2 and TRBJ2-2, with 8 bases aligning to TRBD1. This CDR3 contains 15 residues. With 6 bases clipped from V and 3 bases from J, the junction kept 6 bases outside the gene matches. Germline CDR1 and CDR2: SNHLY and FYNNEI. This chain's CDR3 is CASRGQGHYTGELFF. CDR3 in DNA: TGTGCCAGCAGAGGACAGGGCCATTACACCGGGGAGCTGTTTTTT.